The clone carrying this T cell receptor (beta chain) was detected many times. The antigen remains unidentified. TCR beta CDR3 regions were amplified from RNA transcripts. Carried out on the TCR CDR3, a first-round RT-PCR used the HTBI primer set. TCRdb re-called the multiplex PCR reads through MiXCR, storing one row per CDR3 protein. The table shows hundreds of thousands of distinct CDR3 sequences, with around 15% occurring only once. Diagnoses used clinical symptoms, serum thyroxine and TRAb, thyroid ultrasound and orbital computed tomography. PBMCs were sourced from more than 7.5 ml fresh peripheral blood. The CDR3 is 16 residues long. The V end lost 8 bases, the J end lost 5 bases, and 22 bases lay between the germline ends. The data originate from a study of T cells in Graves' hyperthyroidism and ophthalmopathy. General observations from the study: Onset of ophthalmopathy came a median approximately 6.5 months after the model predicted it. The blood repertoire included most of the expanded thyroid clonotypes above 0.001.

This TCR was sampled from a man aged 45-65 years with Graves' ophthalmopathy. The V call is TRBV12-3 or TRBV12-4, the J call TRBJ2-1; D gene ambiguous. Sequencing was performed on blood. Here the CDR3 reads CASSKARVTLDNEQFF. CDR3 coding DNA: TGTGCCAGCTCCAAAGCCCGAGTTACCCTAGACAATGAGCAGTTCTTC.